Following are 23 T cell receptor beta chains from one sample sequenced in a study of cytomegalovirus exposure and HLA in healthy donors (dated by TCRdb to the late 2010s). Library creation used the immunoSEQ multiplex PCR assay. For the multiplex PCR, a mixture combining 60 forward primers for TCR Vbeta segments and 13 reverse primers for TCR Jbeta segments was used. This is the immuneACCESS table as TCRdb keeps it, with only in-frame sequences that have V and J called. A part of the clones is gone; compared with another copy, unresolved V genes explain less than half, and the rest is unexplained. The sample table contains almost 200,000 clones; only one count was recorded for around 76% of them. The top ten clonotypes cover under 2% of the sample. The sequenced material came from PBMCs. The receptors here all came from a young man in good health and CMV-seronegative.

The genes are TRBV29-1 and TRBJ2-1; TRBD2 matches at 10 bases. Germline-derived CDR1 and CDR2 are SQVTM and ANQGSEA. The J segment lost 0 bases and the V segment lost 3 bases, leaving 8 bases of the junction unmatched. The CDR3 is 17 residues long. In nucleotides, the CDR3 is TGCAGCGTTGATTTTCTAGCGGGAGCAAGCTCCTACAATGAGCAGTTCTTC. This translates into CSVDFLAGASSYNEQFF.

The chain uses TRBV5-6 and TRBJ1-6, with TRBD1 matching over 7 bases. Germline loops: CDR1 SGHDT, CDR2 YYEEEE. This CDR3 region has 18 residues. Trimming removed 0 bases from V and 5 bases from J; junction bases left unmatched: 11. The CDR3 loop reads CASSLGRGSFGHNSPLHF. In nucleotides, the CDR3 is TGTGCCAGCAGCTTGGGCAGGGGGAGCTTCGGCCATAATTCACCCCTCCACTTT.

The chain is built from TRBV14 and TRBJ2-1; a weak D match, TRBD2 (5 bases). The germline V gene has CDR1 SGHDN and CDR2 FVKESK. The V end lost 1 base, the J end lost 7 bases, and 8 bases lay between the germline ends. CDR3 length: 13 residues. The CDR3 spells CASSQVTGNEQFF. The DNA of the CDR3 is TGTGCCAGCAGCCAAGTAACGGGGAATGAGCAGTTCTTC.

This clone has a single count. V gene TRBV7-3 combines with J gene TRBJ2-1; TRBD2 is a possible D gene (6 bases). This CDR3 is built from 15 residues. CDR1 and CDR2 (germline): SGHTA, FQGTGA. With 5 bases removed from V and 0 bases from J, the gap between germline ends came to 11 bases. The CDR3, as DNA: TGTGCCAGCAGCAGGGACTTCAGCTCCTACAATGAGCAGTTCTTC. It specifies CASSRDFSSYNEQFF.

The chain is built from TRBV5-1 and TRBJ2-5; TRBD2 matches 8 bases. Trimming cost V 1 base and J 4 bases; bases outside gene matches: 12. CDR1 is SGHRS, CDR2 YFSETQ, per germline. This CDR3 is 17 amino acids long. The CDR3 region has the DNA TGCGCCAGCAGCTTGATGGGTAGCGGGAAGCCCGCAGAGACCCAGTACTTC. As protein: CASSLMGSGKPAETQYF.

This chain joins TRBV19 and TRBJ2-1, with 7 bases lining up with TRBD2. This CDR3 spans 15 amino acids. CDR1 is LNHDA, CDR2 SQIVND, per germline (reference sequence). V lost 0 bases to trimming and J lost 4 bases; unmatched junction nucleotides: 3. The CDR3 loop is CASSIEGREYNEQFF. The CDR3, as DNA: TGTGCCAGTAGTATAGAAGGGAGGGAATACAATGAGCAGTTCTTC.

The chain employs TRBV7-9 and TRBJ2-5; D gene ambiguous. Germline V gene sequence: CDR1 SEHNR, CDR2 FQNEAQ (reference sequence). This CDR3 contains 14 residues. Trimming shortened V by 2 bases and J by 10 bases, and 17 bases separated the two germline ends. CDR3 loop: CASSLQSQASIQYF. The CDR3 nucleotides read TGTGCCAGCAGCTTACAGTCCCAGGCGTCCATCCAGTACTTC.

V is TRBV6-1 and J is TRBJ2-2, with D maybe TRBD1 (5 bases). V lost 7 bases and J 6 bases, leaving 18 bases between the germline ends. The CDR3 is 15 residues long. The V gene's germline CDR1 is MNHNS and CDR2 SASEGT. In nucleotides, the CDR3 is TGTGCCAGCACCGAGACCCGACAGTACGCCGGGGAGCTGTTTTTT. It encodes CASTETRQYAGELFF.

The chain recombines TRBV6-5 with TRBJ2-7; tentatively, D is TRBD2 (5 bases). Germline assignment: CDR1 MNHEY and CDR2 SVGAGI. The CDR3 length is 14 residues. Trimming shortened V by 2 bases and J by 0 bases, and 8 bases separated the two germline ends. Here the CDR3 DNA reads TGTGCCAGCAGTTACGCGGGCCCCTCCTACGAGCAGTACTTC. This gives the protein CASSYAGPSYEQYF.

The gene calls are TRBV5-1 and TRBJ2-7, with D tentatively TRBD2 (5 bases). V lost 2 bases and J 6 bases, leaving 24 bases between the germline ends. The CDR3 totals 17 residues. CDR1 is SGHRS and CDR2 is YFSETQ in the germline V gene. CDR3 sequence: CASSFTGKTEGESEQYF. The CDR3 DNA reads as TGCGCCAGCAGCTTCACGGGAAAAACGGAAGGAGAGTCCGAGCAGTACTTC. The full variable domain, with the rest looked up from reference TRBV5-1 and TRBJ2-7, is KAGVTQTPRYLIKTRGQQVTLSCSPISGHRSVSWYQQTPGQGLQFLFEYFSETQRNKGNFPGRFSGRQFSNSRSEMNVSTLELGDSALYLCASSFTGKTEGESEQYFGPGTRLTVT.

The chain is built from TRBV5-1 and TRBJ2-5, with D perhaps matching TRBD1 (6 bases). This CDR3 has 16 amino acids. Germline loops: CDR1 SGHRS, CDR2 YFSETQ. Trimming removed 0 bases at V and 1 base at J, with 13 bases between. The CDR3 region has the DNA TGCGCCAGCAGCTTGGAGGGGGTTGGGGTCCAAGAGACCCAGTACTTC. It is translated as CASSLEGVGVQETQYF.

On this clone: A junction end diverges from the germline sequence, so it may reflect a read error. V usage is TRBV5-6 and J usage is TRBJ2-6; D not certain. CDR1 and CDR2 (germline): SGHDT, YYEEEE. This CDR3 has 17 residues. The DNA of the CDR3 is TGTGCCAGCAGAGAAAAGACGGGTAGCTCTGGAGCCAACGTCCTGACTTTC. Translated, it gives CASREKTGSSGANVLTF.

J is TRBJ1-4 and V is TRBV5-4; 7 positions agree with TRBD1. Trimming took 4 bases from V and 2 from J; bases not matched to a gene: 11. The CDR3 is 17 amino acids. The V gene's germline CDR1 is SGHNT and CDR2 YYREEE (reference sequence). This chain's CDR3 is CASSIAGGAGTNEKLFF. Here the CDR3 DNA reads TGTGCCAGCAGCATAGCAGGGGGTGCAGGGACTAATGAAAAACTGTTTTTT.

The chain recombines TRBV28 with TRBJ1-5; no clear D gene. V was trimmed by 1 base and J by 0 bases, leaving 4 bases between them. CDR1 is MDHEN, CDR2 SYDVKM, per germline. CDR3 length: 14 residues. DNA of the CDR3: TGTGCCAGCAGTTTATCCGGTAGCAATCAGCCCCAGCATTTT. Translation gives CASSLSGSNQPQHF. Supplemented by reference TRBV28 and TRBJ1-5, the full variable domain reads DVKVTQSSRYLVKRTGEKVFLECVQDMDHENMFWYRQDPGLGLRLIYFSYDVKMKEKGDIPEGYSVSREKKERFSLILESASTNQTSMYLCASSLSGSNQPQHFGDGTRLSIL.

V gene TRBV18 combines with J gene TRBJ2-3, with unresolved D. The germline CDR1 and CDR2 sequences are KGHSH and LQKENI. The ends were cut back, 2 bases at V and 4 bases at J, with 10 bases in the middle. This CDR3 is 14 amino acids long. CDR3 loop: CASSPNWSSDTQYF. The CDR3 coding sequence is TGTGCCAGCTCACCAAATTGGAGCTCAGATACGCAGTATTTT.

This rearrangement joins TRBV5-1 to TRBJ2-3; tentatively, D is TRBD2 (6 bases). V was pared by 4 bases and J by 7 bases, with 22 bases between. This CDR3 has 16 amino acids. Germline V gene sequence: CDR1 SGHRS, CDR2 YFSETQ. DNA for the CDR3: TGCGCCAGCAGCCTCGGCGGGGCTAGCCCACCAAATACGCAGTATTTT. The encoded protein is CASSLGGASPPNTQYF.

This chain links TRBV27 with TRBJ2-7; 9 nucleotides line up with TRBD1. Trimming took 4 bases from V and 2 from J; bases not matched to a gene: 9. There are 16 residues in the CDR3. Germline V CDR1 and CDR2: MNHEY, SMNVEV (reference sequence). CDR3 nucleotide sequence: TGTGCCAGCAGTTCGAGCCGGGACAGGGTCGCCTACGAGCAGTACTTC. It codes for CASSSSRDRVAYEQYF.

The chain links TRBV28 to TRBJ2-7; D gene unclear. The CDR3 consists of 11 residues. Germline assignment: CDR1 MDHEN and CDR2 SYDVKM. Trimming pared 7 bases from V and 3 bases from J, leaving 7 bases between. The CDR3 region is CASTGFYEQYF. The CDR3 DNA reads TGTGCCAGCACCGGGTTCTACGAGCAGTACTTC. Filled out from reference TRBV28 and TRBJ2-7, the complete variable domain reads DVKVTQSSRYLVKRTGEKVFLECVQDMDHENMFWYRQDPGLGLRLIYFSYDVKMKEKGDIPEGYSVSREKKERFSLILESASTNQTSMYLCASTGFYEQYFGPGTRLTVT.

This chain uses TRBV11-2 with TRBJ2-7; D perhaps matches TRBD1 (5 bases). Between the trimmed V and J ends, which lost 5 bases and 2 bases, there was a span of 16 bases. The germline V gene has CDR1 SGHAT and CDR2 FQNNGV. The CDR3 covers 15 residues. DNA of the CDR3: TGTGCCAGCAGCCGCGTAGGACATGGGCCCTACGAGCAGTACTTC. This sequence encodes CASSRVGHGPYEQYF.

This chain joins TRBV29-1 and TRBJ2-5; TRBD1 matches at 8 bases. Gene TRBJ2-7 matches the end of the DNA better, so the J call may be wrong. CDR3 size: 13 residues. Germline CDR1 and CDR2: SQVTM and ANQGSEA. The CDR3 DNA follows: TGCAGCGCCGGACAGGGCTCGGGTTACGAGCAGTACTTC. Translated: CSAGQGSGYEQYF.

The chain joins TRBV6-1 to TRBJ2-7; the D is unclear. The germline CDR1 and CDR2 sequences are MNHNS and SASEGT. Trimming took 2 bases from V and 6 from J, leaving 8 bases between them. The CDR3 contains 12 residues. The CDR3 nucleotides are TGTGCCAGCAGTGAATCCTCCCCCGAGCAGTACTTC. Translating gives CASSESSPEQYF.

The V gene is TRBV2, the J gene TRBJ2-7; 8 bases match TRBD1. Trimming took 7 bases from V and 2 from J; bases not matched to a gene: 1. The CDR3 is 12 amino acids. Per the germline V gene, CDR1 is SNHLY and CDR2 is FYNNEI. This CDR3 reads CASTGQAYEQYF. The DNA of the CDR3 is TGTGCCAGCACGGGACAGGCCTACGAGCAGTACTTC. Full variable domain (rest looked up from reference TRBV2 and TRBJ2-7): EPEVTQTPSHQVTQMGQEVILRCVPISNHLYFYWYRQILGQKVEFLVSFYNNEISEKSEIFDDQFSVERPDGSNFTLKIRSTKLEDSAMYFCASTGQAYEQYFGPGTRLTVT.

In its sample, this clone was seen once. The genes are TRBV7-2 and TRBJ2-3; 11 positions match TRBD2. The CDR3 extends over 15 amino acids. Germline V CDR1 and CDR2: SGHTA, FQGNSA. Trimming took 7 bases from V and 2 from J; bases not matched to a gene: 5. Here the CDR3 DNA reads TGTGCCAGCACAGTTAGCGGGAGGGACACAGATACGCAGTATTTT. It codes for CASTVSGRDTDTQYF.